A selection of T cell receptor beta chains follows, all from one sample in a study of CD8 T cells in ankylosing spondylitis. MiXCR, applied by TCRdb to the 5' RACE reads, yields one record per CDR3 protein. Of around 320,000 distinct CDR3 sequences listed, around 21% are singletons. Source material: blood, either unsorted or a sorted T cell fraction (not recorded which). The receptors were sampled from a female donor with ankylosing spondylitis or in good health (not recorded which). Each CDR3 is given with its conserved first and last residue. A D gene is named only where the DNA matches it firmly. The size entry is marked missing in some rows and otherwise reads once, few, many or a size class.

V gene	J gene	D gene	clone size	CDR3 length	CDR3 protein	CDR3 DNA
TRBV4-3	TRBJ2-2	.	.	14	CASSLSFNTGELFF	TGCGCCAGCAGCCTCAGCTTTAACACCGGGGAGCTGTTTTTT
TRBV29-1	TRBJ1-2	TRBD1	many	11	CSVGQGGGYTF	TGCAGCGTTGGTCAGGGGGGAGGCTACACCTTC
TRBV12-3/TRBV12-4	TRBJ1-1	.	few	16	CASSLRGLQMNTEAFF	TGTGCCAGCAGTTTACGGGGGTTGCAAATGAACACTGAAGCTTTCTTT
TRBV30	TRBJ2-1	TRBD2	few	15	CAWRLAGGGYNEQFF	TGTGCCTGGAGACTAGCGGGAGGGGGATACAATGAGCAGTTCTTC
TRBV12-3/TRBV12-4	TRBJ1-6	.	few	13	CASSRRENSPLHF	TGTGCCAGCAGCCGCAGGGAGAATTCACCCCTCCACTTT
TRBV7-2	TRBJ1-2	.	many	14	CASSLGRQGRGYTF	TGTGCCAGCAGCTTAGGAAGACAAGGGCGCGGCTACACCTTC
TRBV12-3/TRBV12-4	TRBJ1-1	TRBD1	many	16	CASSLTGGTWGTEAFF	TGTGCCAGCAGTTTGACAGGGGGCACATGGGGCACTGAAGCTTTCTTT
TRBV29-1	TRBJ2-1	.	few	13	CSGGRTTYNEQFF	TGCAGCGGGGGACGGACTACCTACAATGAGCAGTTCTTC
TRBV4-3	TRBJ2-5	.	.	14	CASSQDRAVETQYF	TGCGCCAGCAGCCAAGATCGGGCGGTAGAGACCCAGTACTTC
TRBV18	TRBJ2-7	TRBD2	many	18	CASSPVIAGGLVGDEQYF	TGTGCCAGCTCACCCGTAATAGCGGGAGGTCTCGTGGGGGACGAGCAGTACTTC
TRBV5-1	TRBJ2-7	.	few	15	CASSLAGQGGYEQYF	TGCGCCAGCAGCTTGGCCGGGCAGGGGGGCTACGAGCAGTACTTC
TRBV20-1	TRBJ2-7	.	many	13	CSAIRSPPYEQYF	TGCAGTGCTATTCGGAGTCCCCCCTACGAGCAGTACTTC
TRBV9	TRBJ1-2	.	many	16	CASSVLPGRLVYGYTF	TGTGCCAGCAGCGTCTTGCCGGGCCGGCTAGTCTATGGCTACACCTTC
TRBV6-2/TRBV6-3	TRBJ1-1	.	many	14	CASRPLTWNTEAFF	TGTGCCAGCAGACCTCTGACCTGGAACACTGAAGCTTTCTTT
TRBV29-1	TRBJ1-3	TRBD1	few	13	CSVGQGIGNTIYF	TGCAGCGTCGGACAGGGAATTGGTAACACCATATATTTT
TRBV30	TRBJ1-2	.	few	13	CAGKTGITYGYTF	TGTGCCGGGAAAACAGGGATTACCTATGGCTACACCTTC
TRBV6-5	TRBJ2-7	.	.	13	CASSYGERYEQYF	TGTGCCAGCAGTTACGGGGAACGGTACGAGCAGTACTTC
TRBV7-8	TRBJ1-1	TRBD1	few	14	CASVRSQGPTEAFF	TGTGCCAGCGTACGCTCACAGGGGCCCACTGAAGCTTTCTTT
TRBV7-9	TRBJ2-1	TRBD2	.	16	CASSLEKASGRNEQFF	TGTGCCAGCAGCTTAGAAAAGGCTAGCGGGAGGAATGAGCAGTTCTTC
TRBV7-2	TRBJ2-7	TRBD2	.	16	CASSLNRLAPPDEQYF	TGTGCCAGCAGCCTTAATCGACTAGCCCCTCCCGACGAGCAGTACTTC
TRBV5-6	TRBJ2-7	TRBD1	.	15	CASSFSGTGAYEQYF	TGTGCCAGCAGCTTCTCCGGGACAGGGGCCTACGAGCAGTACTTC
TRBV29-1	TRBJ2-7	TRBD2	.	14	CSASGTSGRDEQYF	TGCAGCGCTTCTGGGACTAGCGGGAGGGACGAGCAGTACTTC
TRBV5-1	TRBJ2-1	TRBD2	many	15	CASSLEWDYPHEQFF	TGCGCCAGCAGCTTGGAGTGGGACTATCCCCATGAGCAGTTCTTC
TRBV25-1	TRBJ1-3	.	many	16	CASSFSGTFSGNTIYF	TGTGCCAGCAGTTTCTCCGGGACCTTCTCTGGAAACACCATATATTTT
TRBV20-1	TRBJ2-1	.	few	13	CSAGRGGSGEQFF	TGCAGTGCTGGACGTGGGGGGAGCGGTGAGCAGTTCTTC